This T cell receptor (beta chain) originates from a study of Ad26.COV2.S vaccination and SARS-CoV-2 variants. General study results and limits: Following vaccination, spike-specific CD8+ and CD4+ T cell responses reportedly exhibited substantial breadth. People who got the vaccine had more spike-specific TCR breadth than people who got placebo. Assessments of TCR breadth and depth may have underestimated the total T cell responses. Vaccine and placebo groups showed comparable non-spike TCR breadth.

Sequencing was performed with immunoSEQ multiplex PCR; in TCRdb, only in-frame clones are kept and a portion is missing. The sample gives about 350,000 clones, 92% of which show up once; roughly 3.9% is in the top ten. This CDR3 contains 11 residues. Trimming shortened V by 5 bases and J by 4 bases, and 3 bases separated the two germline ends. The germline gives CDR1 ENHRY, CDR2 SYGVKD. About this clone: As yet, its antigen is unknown.

The sample here was peripheral blood, taken after recovery from COVID-19. J is TRBJ1-3 and V is TRBV10-3; no clear D gene. This sequence originates from a human donor who had recovered from COVID-19. DNA of the CDR3: TGTGCCATCAGTAAAGGAAACACCATATATTTT. This translates into CAISKGNTIYF.